Reported below is one T cell receptor (beta chain). This clonotype was detected ten times or more. Its antigen is still unknown. Base quality data are lacking; no much larger clone is found one base away. The time point label of this sample denotes: before trial treatment. Donors were enrolled in RACIN, a single-arm phase I dose-escalation trial combining nivolumab, ipilimumab, aspirin, low-dose cyclophosphamide and low-dose radiotherapy. Patients with advanced, TIL-negative solid tumors were considered eligible. The data are from a study of low-dose radiotherapy and immunotherapy resistance in tumors (dated by TCRdb to between 2022 and 2023). Regarding the research as a whole: Cohort 1 received 0.5 Gy per fraction every 2 weeks, with a prescribed total PTV dose of 6.5 Gy. Patients were given nivolumab as a 240 mg flat dose every two weeks and ipilimumab at 1 mg/kg every six weeks, with both drugs delivered intravenously. For Cohort 2, the dose was 1 Gy per fraction given every two weeks, adding up to 13 Gy in total across 26 weeks. The trial did not randomize participants into treatment groups. Cyclophosphamide 200 mg/m2 was given intravenously every two weeks, one day before each radiation and immunotherapy administration. Starting on cycle 1 day 1, patients took 300 mg of aspirin by mouth once a day for four cycles. The translational analysis covered eight patients: three from the first dose cohort and the first five from the second dose cohort.

According to the germline V gene, CDR1 reads SGDLS and CDR2 reads YYNGEE. Cut back by 4 bases and 6 bases, the V and J ends lie 16 bases apart. Spanning cysteine to phenylalanine, the CDR3 consists of 14 amino acids. Left in the record is the CDR3 DNA by itself, 42 bases read in frame from the first base. These reads were obtained on an Illumina HiSeq 2500. First-strand cDNA was synthesized with Superscript III and a set of TRAV- and TRBV-specific primers, covering both TCRalpha and TCRbeta chains. TCRs were amplified with Phusion for 20 PCR cycles, with a constant-region primer paired with the adapter attached to the V primers. The MessageAmp II aRNA Amplification Kit was used to amplify the isolated mRNA, with in vitro transcription run for 16 hours at 37 degrees C. The Dynabeads mRNA DIRECT Purification Kit was used to isolate the mRNA for TCR sequencing. Indexed Illumina adapters were added in a second Phusion PCR of about 26 cycles, and the PCR products were purified with AMPure XP beads. Regarding the original processing steps: Custom Perl scripts were used to pool TCR sequences that encoded the same protein, to remove out-of-frame sequences, and to calculate the abundance of each clonotype. The analysis excluded TCR sequences that were supported by just one read. Among the metrics used to describe the repertoires were Shannon entropy, Gini index, clonality, richness, and the frequency of TCRs shared between repertoires. The raw public reads went through TCRdb reprocessing: fastp at Q25, MiXCR clone calling, in-frame beta chains kept. Under each unique CDR3 protein, matching rows form one entry showing the most common genes and DNA. The V and J calls, along with clone size, are taken from TCRdb and not from the paper's own processing. Present in this sample are 55,000 to 65,000 distinct CDR3 sequences, 26% of which were seen just once. Around 6.7% of the sample comes from the top ten.

The V and J genes are TRBV9 and TRBJ1-1; matching of 5 bases hints at TRBD1 as the D gene. The TCR was taken from a male donor with rectosigmoid adenocarcinoma. Material: PBMCs, obtained before treatment. The nucleotide sequence is TGTGCCAGCAGCCTCTCCGGGGCCAGAGCTGAAGCTTTCTTT. It translates to CASSLSGARAEAFF.